This is a list of T cell receptor beta chains from one sample in a study of beta chain features in type 1 diabetes. Sequencing used immunoSEQ multiplex PCR; TCRdb keeps in-frame clones, though not all of them. This sample has 900,000 or so clones, with roughly a sixth found just once. The sequenced sample consisted of naive CD4+ T cells from blood. The receptor source for this set is a woman under 30 in good health. CDR3s include the opening cysteine and the closing phenylalanine or tryptophan.

j_call v_call cdr3_aa
TRBJ2-3 TRBV9 CASSLLAKSTDTQYF
TRBJ2-1 TRBV5-1 CASSAGQGSSEQFF
TRBJ2-1 TRBV4-3 CASSTRRGPYNEQFF
TRBJ2-2 TRBV11-2 CASSSLNTGELFF
TRBJ1-2 TRBV9 CASSVRGNYGYTF
TRBJ2-3 TRBV7-8 CASSQEIDSPSFDTQYF
TRBJ1-2 TRBV28 CASSGQGNYGYTF
TRBJ1-2 TRBV27 CASSLTPAPYGYTF
. TRBV5-6 CASSLQGGYEQYF
TRBJ2-3 TRBV19 CASSKPGQGVSTQYF
TRBJ2-2 TRBV2 CAIRGRSGKGTGELFF
TRBJ2-2 TRBV7-2 CASSLVAPLTGELFF
TRBJ1-1 TRBV6-6 CASSEGLTKPFF
TRBJ2-2 TRBV19 CASSRTPTGTGELFF
TRBJ1-2 TRBV5-8 CASSFARGLANYGYTF
TRBJ1-2 TRBV7-2 CASSLVGTENYGYTF
TRBJ2-7 TRBV7-9 CASSLRGTYEQYF
TRBJ2-2 TRBV7-9 CASSRQGNTGELFF
TRBJ1-5 TRBV9 CASSVRPNQPQHF
TRBJ1-1 TRBV7-9 CASSEGYTEAFF
TRBJ2-3 TRBV2 CASSGTSGSSADTQYF
TRBJ2-3 TRBV7-9 CASSFFLNLRQSPDTQYF
TRBJ1-5 TRBV29-1 CSVAGTVDQPQHF
TRBJ2-7 TRBV27 CASSYRGGTYEQYF
TRBJ1-2 TRBV6-5 CASSYKGPGMRGYTF
TRBJ1-2 TRBV5-1 CASSEAEYGYTF
TRBJ2-5 TRBV19 CASSASGGKRQTQYF
TRBJ2-7 TRBV10-3 CAISGAAAHGEQYF
TRBJ2-3 TRBV18 CASSLTSGTDTQYF
TRBJ2-3 TRBV6-5 CASGQGGPDTQYF
TRBJ1-5 TRBV5-6 CASSLYGLQPQHF
TRBJ2-7 TRBV15 CATSRAPGLAGVTAYEQYF
TRBJ2-5 TRBV7-2 CASSSQLLAAGTQYF
TRBJ2-2 TRBV19 CASSKGPKAGELFF
TRBJ2-7 TRBV28 CASRHPYPSGQGNYEQYF